Below, 20 T cell receptor beta chains from the same sample are listed, as sequenced in a study of CD8+CD57+ T cells in acquired aplastic anemia. Flow cytometry had shown expanded CD8+CD57+ cells in the patients chosen for sequencing. TCR beta VDJ and CDR3 profiles were obtained from a genomic DNA template. Each CDR3 protein is one row after TCRdb ran MiXCR on the reads. The sample lists 180,000 or so distinct CDR3 sequences, approximately 52% occurring once. Material for sequencing was sorted CD4+, CD8+, or CD8+CD57+ T cells (not recorded which) from PBMCs. These TCRs come from a human donor with aplastic anemia.

V usage is TRBV24-1 and J usage is TRBJ1-2, with TRBD1 matching over 9 bases. Germline CDR1 and CDR2: KGHDR and SFDVKD. The trim removed 4 bases at V and 7 bases at J, leaving 6 bases unmatched. The CDR3 is 14 residues long. The CDR3 nucleotides are TGTGCCACCAGTGACTCCGGGACAGGGCTTGGCTACACCTTC. As protein: CATSDSGTGLGYTF.

The table lists this clonotype with many counts. The rearrangement joins TRBV2 to TRBJ1-5; 7 bases fit TRBD1. The CDR3 covers 14 residues. J lost 9 bases, V lost 8 bases, and 13 bases had no gene match. Germline assignment: CDR1 SNHLY and CDR2 FYNNEI. DNA for the CDR3: TGTGCCAGCGGTAGAGGACAGGAGGAATCGCCCCAGCATTTT. This translates into CASGRGQEESPQHF. The complete variable domain, with remaining parts taken from reference TRBV2 and TRBJ1-5, reads EPEVTQTPSHQVTQMGQEVILRCVPISNHLYFYWYRQILGQKVEFLVSFYNNEISEKSEIFDDQFSVERPDGSNFTLKIRSTKLEDSAMYFCASGRGQEESPQHFGDGTRLSIL.

The gene calls are TRBV11-2 and TRBJ2-1; 8 nucleotides agree with TRBD2. V was clipped by 4 bases and J by 4 bases; unmatched bases: 9. This CDR3 spans 16 amino acids. Germline V gene lookup returns CDR1 SGHAT and CDR2 FQNNGV. The CDR3 DNA reads as TGTGCCAGCAGCTCTAAGAGCGGGAGTGTTTACAATGAGCAGTTCTTC. This translates into CASSSKSGSVYNEQFF.

The gene calls are TRBV7-9 and TRBJ1-2; no firm D call. The V gene's germline CDR1 is SEHNR and CDR2 FQNEAQ (reference sequence). The CDR3 totals 13 residues. With 6 bases removed from V and 2 bases from J, the gap between germline ends came to 10 bases. The CDR3 reads CASRSLSNYGYTF. DNA of the CDR3: TGTGCCAGCAGGTCTCTTTCCAACTATGGCTACACCTTC.

This clonotype was found many times. The chain employs TRBV6-5 and TRBJ1-1, with TRBD1 as a possible D gene (6 bases). This CDR3 has 14 amino acids. Germline V gene sequence: CDR1 MNHEY, CDR2 SVGAGI. Between the trimmed V and J ends, which lost 4 bases and 4 bases, there was a span of 13 bases. The DNA of the CDR3 is TGTGCCAGCAGTTCTCCAGGGGATGGCACTGAAGCTTTCTTT. This codes for CASSSPGDGTEAFF.

In this sample, this clonotype turned up a few times. The V gene is TRBV19, the J gene TRBJ2-1; possibly TRBD2 for D (6 bases). From germline, CDR1 is LNHDA and CDR2 SQIVND (reference sequence). V was pared by 6 bases and J by 4 bases, with 16 bases between. The CDR3 runs 15 residues. CDR3: CASSLVGGSYNEQFF. Here the CDR3 DNA reads TGTGCCAGTAGCCTCGTGGGAGGCTCGTACAATGAGCAGTTCTTC.

The rearrangement uses TRBV7-9 and TRBJ1-5; the D is unclear. CDR1 is SEHNR, CDR2 FQNEAQ, per germline (reference sequence). V lost 6 bases and J lost 5, with 14 bases in between. This CDR3 has 14 residues. The CDR3 region is CASRSGDFDQPQHF. The CDR3 DNA reads as TGTGCCAGCAGAAGCGGCGACTTCGATCAGCCCCAGCATTTT.

Written as DNA, the CDR3 is TGTGCCAGCAGCCAGGGGGTCGGTTACAGCTCCTACAATGAGCAGTTCTTC. This gives the protein CASSQGVGYSSYNEQFF. The chain couples TRBV11-1 to TRBJ2-1; TRBD1 matches at 7 bases. The junction had 10 bases not matched to a gene; V was cut back by 5 bases and J by 0 bases. Per germline, CDR1 SGHAT and CDR2 FQDESV (reference sequence). This CDR3 has 17 amino acids. The full variable domain, its missing parts supplied by reference TRBV11-1 and TRBJ2-1, is EAEVAQSPRYKITEKSQAVAFWCDPISGHATLYWYRQILGQGPELLVQFQDESVVDDSQLPKDRFSAERLKGVDSTLKIQPAELGDSAMYLCASSQGVGYSSYNEQFFGPGTRLTVL.

This clonotype was counted ten times or more. The rearrangement links TRBV25-1 to TRBJ1-4, with D uncertain. This CDR3 is 13 amino acids long. Germline-derived CDR1 and CDR2 are MGHDK and SYGVNS. Trimming took off 5 bases at V and 3 bases at J, with 7 bases between the two ends. The CDR3, as DNA: TGTGCCAGCAGTCTTGGGTCTAATGAAAAACTGTTTTTT. Its translation is CASSLGSNEKLFF.

In regard to this clonotype: Germline and junction disagree at one end, which may indicate a read error. The J gene is TRBJ2-5, the V gene TRBV29-1; a possible D gene is TRBD1 (6 bases). The CDR3 contains 12 residues. Germline V gene lookup returns CDR1 SQVTM and CDR2 ANQGSEA. The CDR3, as DNA: TGCAGCGTTGAAGGGGGGCTAGAGGCCCAGTACTTC. Translated, it gives CSVEGGLEAQYF.

The J gene is TRBJ1-1, the V gene TRBV30; D unresolved. Germline values: CDR1 GTSNPN, CDR2 SVGIG (reference sequence). The CDR3 contains 14 residues. Trimming stripped 2 bases from V and 3 bases from J, with 13 bases between. CDR3 residues: CAWSPGIRYTEAFF. The CDR3 DNA reads TGTGCCTGGAGTCCCGGGATTAGGTACACTGAAGCTTTCTTT.

V usage is TRBV29-1 and J usage is TRBJ2-7; 8 nucleotides match TRBD2. Germline CDR1 SQVTM, CDR2 ANQGSEA. The V segment lost 7 bases and the J segment 7 bases; nucleotides outside the gene matches: 12. The CDR3 sequence is 13 residues long. CDR3 sequence reads: CSAQRGLNWEQYF. The CDR3 DNA sequence: TGCAGCGCACAGCGGGGGTTAAATTGGGAGCAGTACTTC.

This clonotype was seen more than once but under ten times. The chain links TRBV15 to TRBJ1-6; D uncertain. The CDR3 has 15 residues. Germline lookup yields CDR1 LNHNV and CDR2 YYDKDF (reference sequence). Deletions cut 1 base from V and 6 bases from J, with 10 bases between. CDR3 sequence (DNA): TGTGCCACCAGCAGAGGGATAGAAAGTAATTCACCCCTCCACTTT. Residues: CATSRGIESNSPLHF.

This clonotype showed up many times. The CDR3 DNA follows: TGTGCCAGCAGTCCCCCCCCGGGATTTAATTCACCCCTCCACTTT. Residues: CASSPPPGFNSPLHF. V is TRBV6-1 and J is TRBJ1-6; D uncertain. Germline CDR1 reads MNHNS; CDR2 reads SASEGT. V lost 5 bases, J lost 6 bases, and 14 bases lay in between. This CDR3 has 15 amino acids.

In its sample, this clonotype was seen a few times. This chain links TRBV7-3 with TRBJ2-7, with 8 bases fitting TRBD2. Germline lookup yields CDR1 SGHTA and CDR2 FQGTGA. V gave up 6 bases and J gave up 2 bases; unmatched junction bases: 15. The CDR3 is 17 residues long. Here the CDR3 reads CASSSSAGTSLPYEQYF. The DNA for the CDR3 is TGTGCCAGCAGTTCCAGTGCCGGGACTAGTCTTCCCTACGAGCAGTACTTC.

The V gene is TRBV5-8, the J gene TRBJ2-7; 7 nucleotides align to TRBD1. After removal of 4 bases from V and 5 bases from J, the junction contained 9 bases not matched to a gene. The length of the CDR3 is 14 residues. The germline CDR1 and CDR2 sequences are SGHTS and YDEGEE. For the CDR3, the DNA is TGTGCCAGCAGCCCGACGACAGGGATGGACGAGCAGTACTTC. It translates to CASSPTTGMDEQYF.

With regard to this clonotype: This may be a read error: a much more frequent sequence differs by one nucleotide. The CDR3 sequence: CASSSTGVSTEAFF. The CDR3 DNA reads TGCGCCAGCAGCTCGACAGGGGTGAGCACTGAAGCTTTCTTT. This chain uses TRBV5-1 with TRBJ1-1, with 8 bases fitting TRBD1. V dropped 3 bases and J dropped 4; count of bases not matched to a gene: 5. Germline-derived CDR1 and CDR2 are SGHRS and YFSETQ. There are 14 residues in the CDR3.

The chain's CDR3 is CASSEGRDVSPLHF. In nucleotides, the CDR3 is TGTGCCAGCAGTGAGGGAAGGGACGTTTCACCCCTCCACTTT. J is TRBJ1-6 and V is TRBV2; TRBD1 is a possible D gene (5 bases). The germline V gene encodes CDR1 SNHLY and CDR2 FYNNEI. The CDR3 is 14 amino acids. Trimming took 3 bases from V and 9 from J, leaving 12 bases between them.

This chain connects TRBV7-2 to TRBJ1-1; no definite D call. This CDR3 is built from 13 residues. Per the germline V gene, CDR1 is SGHTA and CDR2 is FQGNSA. The V gene lost 1 base and the J gene lost 4 bases, with 7 bases spanning the gap. CDR3 nucleotide sequence: TGTGCCAGCAGCTTAGTGGGAAGCACTGAAGCTTTCTTT. It encodes CASSLVGSTEAFF.

This clonotype was seen at least ten times. This chain connects TRBV14 to TRBJ2-7; D may be TRBD1 (6 bases). Germline V lookup: CDR1 SGHDN, CDR2 FVKESK. CDR3 size: 14 residues. Trimming took 1 base from V and 8 from J, leaving 15 bases between them. The CDR3 spells CASSQVVRGTKQYF. In DNA, the CDR3 is TGTGCCAGCAGCCAAGTCGTCAGGGGTACAAAGCAGTACTTC.